This TCR beta chain was observed in a study of T cell responses to AZD1222 COVID-19 vaccine. Concerning this clone itself: Its specificity is unknown.

Sequencing was performed with immunoSEQ multiplex PCR; in TCRdb, only in-frame clones are kept and a portion is missing. The sample has around 170,000 clones, over 75% seen once; the top ten hold approximately 1.4%. Study-wide results and limits: The study found vaccine-associated CD4 TCRs spanning spike, dominant at 160-218 and 743-854. Close to half of spike-specific TCRs reportedly recognize unmutated variant regions. In all cases, repertoires were sampled only after the peak T cell response.

Trimming removed 7 bases from V and 5 bases from J; junction bases left unmatched: 10. Germline lookup yields CDR1 MNHEY and CDR2 SVGEGT. The CDR3 is 14 residues long. This TCR came from an adult in good health. The sequencing used peripheral blood, collected on day 0 of AZD1222 vaccination. The V and J genes are TRBV6-2 or TRBV6-3 and TRBJ1-2, with 7 bases identical to TRBD1. The CDR3 region is CASTPVEGAYGYTF. CDR3 bases: TGTGCCAGCACCCCCGTTGAGGGGGCGTATGGCTACACCTTC.